Below, 29 T cell receptor beta chains from the same sample are listed, as sequenced in a study of blood T cell repertoires in COVID-19. The repertoire was sequenced with immunoSEQ multiplex PCR; TCRdb's copy has only in-frame clones and lacks some. The profile shows some 110,000 clones, 86% of them singletons. The sample consisted of peripheral blood. Receptors originate from a man aged 35 to 55 with acute or convalescent COVID-19.

The chain has TRBV30 and TRBJ1-3; a possible D gene is TRBD1 (6 bases). V was trimmed by 3 bases and J by 0 bases, leaving 12 bases between them. The V gene's germline CDR1 is GTSNPN and CDR2 SVGIG (reference sequence). The CDR3 is 15 residues long. The DNA of the CDR3 is TGTGCCTGGAGCCACAGGGTTTCCTCTGGAAACACCATATATTTT. It encodes CAWSHRVSSGNTIYF. Supplemented by reference TRBV30 and TRBJ1-3, the full variable domain reads SQTIHQWPATLVQPVGSPLSLECTVEGTSNPNLYWYRQAAGRGLQLLFYSVGIGQISSEVPQNLSASRPQDRQFILSSKKLLLSDSGFYLCAWSHRVSSGNTIYFGEGSWLTVV.

The chain uses TRBV28 and TRBJ1-1; 7 nucleotides match TRBD1. The V and J ends lost 5 bases and 0 bases, in that order; junction bases with no gene match: 6. The CDR3 spans 15 residues. Germline assignment: CDR1 MDHEN and CDR2 SYDVKM. The DNA of the CDR3 is TGTGCCAGCAGTCCCCGACAGGGCCTGAACACTGAAGCTTTCTTT. Translation gives CASSPRQGLNTEAFF.

This rearrangement joins TRBV7-2 to TRBJ2-1; 8 bases line up with TRBD2. The CDR3 runs to 15 residues. CDR1 SGHTA and CDR2 FQGNSA come from the germline V gene. The junction had 8 bases not matched to a gene; V was cut back by 2 bases and J by 8 bases. This chain's CDR3 is CASSLNSGDQHEQFF. The CDR3 region has the DNA TGTGCCAGCAGCTTAAATAGCGGGGACCAGCATGAGCAGTTCTTC.

The chain recombines TRBV7-9 with TRBJ2-3; D is ambiguous. The V and J ends lost 5 bases and 2 bases respectively, with 14 bases between them. Germline CDR1 and CDR2: SEHNR and FQNEAQ (reference sequence). The CDR3 sequence is 15 residues long. CDR3 nucleotides: TGTGCCAGCAGCCCCGGATGGAGCATCACAGATACGCAGTATTTT. As protein: CASSPGWSITDTQYF.

The chain joins TRBV3-1 (or the pseudogene TRBV3-2) to TRBJ2-1; D remains ambiguous. Germline values: CDR1 LGHDT, CDR2 YNNKEL (reference sequence). The V end was cut by 3 bases, the J end by 9 bases, with 15 bases between. The CDR3 length is 14 residues. The CDR3 DNA sequence: TGTGCCAGCAGCCACTTACCACAGAGCTTTGAGCAGTTCTTC. As protein: CASSHLPQSFEQFF.

The gene calls are TRBV28 and TRBJ2-2, with 7 bases that match TRBD2. CDR3 size: 16 residues. The V gene end was trimmed by 3 bases and the J gene end by 6 bases; junction bases not matched to a gene: 10. Germline CDR1 MDHEN, CDR2 SYDVKM. The CDR3 DNA is TGTGCCAGCAGTTTTCTGGAGGGAGGGCCTTCCGGGGAGCTGTTTTTT. Amino acid sequence: CASSFLEGGPSGELFF.

In nucleotides, the CDR3 is TGTGCCAGCAGACACAGGGACAGAAACTACGAGCAGTACTTC. It yields the protein CASRHRDRNYEQYF. V and J are TRBV21-1 and TRBJ2-7; TRBD1 was called by the table and not checked on the DNA. TRBV21-1 has pseudogene status. This CDR3 region has 14 residues.

The chain has TRBV9 and TRBJ1-1; D is undetermined. The CDR3 is 13 residues long. Germline values: CDR1 SGDLS, CDR2 YYNGEE. Trimming took off 2 bases at V and 7 bases at J, with 12 bases between the two ends. The CDR3 region is CASSVDPGIEAFF. The CDR3 nucleotides are TGTGCCAGCAGCGTTGATCCGGGAATTGAAGCTTTCTTT.

The gene calls are TRBV3-1 (or the pseudogene TRBV3-2) and TRBJ1-3; D ambiguous. CDR3 length equals 17 residues. V lost 1 base, J lost 0 bases, and 13 bases lay in between. The germline V gene has CDR1 LGHDT and CDR2 YNNKEL (reference sequence). Here the CDR3 reads CASSQGLRAYSGNTIYF. The CDR3 bases are TGTGCCAGCAGCCAAGGTCTGAGGGCTTACTCTGGAAACACCATATATTTT.

The genes are TRBV5-5 and TRBJ2-3; 9 nucleotides line up with TRBD1. The germline gives CDR1 SGHKS, CDR2 YYEKEE (reference sequence). The CDR3 runs 17 residues. The trim removed 0 bases at V and 2 bases at J, leaving 7 bases unmatched. The CDR3 here is CASSLGLRTGATDTQYF. The CDR3 nucleotides read TGTGCCAGCAGCTTGGGGCTCCGGACAGGGGCCACAGATACGCAGTATTTT. Filled out from reference TRBV5-5 and TRBJ2-3, the complete variable domain reads DAGVTQSPTHLIKTRGQQVTLRCSPISGHKSVSWYQQVLGQGPQFIFQYYEKEERGRGNFPDRFSARQFPNYSSELNVNALLLGDSALYLCASSLGLRTGATDTQYFGPGTRLTVL.

The chain uses TRBV5-1 and TRBJ2-3; no firm D call. CDR1 and CDR2 (germline): SGHRS, YFSETQ. This CDR3 comprises 14 residues. Trimming removed 1 base from V and 2 bases from J, with 8 bases in between. CDR3 loop: CASSLRQATDTQYF. CDR3 coding DNA: TGCGCCAGCAGCTTGAGGCAGGCCACAGATACGCAGTATTTT.

The chain uses TRBV20-1 and TRBJ2-7; 8 bases align to TRBD2. After removal of 3 bases from V and 5 bases from J, the junction contained 9 bases not matched to a gene. CDR1 and CDR2 (germline): DFQATT, SNEGSKA (reference sequence). This CDR3 has 14 amino acids. The CDR3: CSASRAGAGDEQYF. In nucleotides, the CDR3 is TGCAGTGCTAGTAGAGCGGGAGCCGGGGACGAGCAGTACTTC.

Here the CDR3 reads CASSLPGVKQPQHF. CDR3 in DNA: TGTGCCAGCAGCCTCCCGGGGGTAAAACAGCCCCAGCATTTT. The chain uses TRBV6-2 or TRBV6-3 and TRBJ1-5; D is possibly TRBD1 (5 bases). The CDR3 loop spans 14 amino acids. Germline CDR1 and CDR2: MNHEY and SVGEGT. V lost 6 bases and J lost 7, with 16 bases in between.

V gene TRBV5-4 combines with J gene TRBJ1-2; D may be TRBD1 (6 bases). The CDR3 extends over 15 amino acids. Trimming shortened V by 3 bases and J by 4 bases, and 16 bases separated the two germline ends. Germline V lookup: CDR1 SGHNT, CDR2 YYREEE (reference sequence). In nucleotides, the CDR3 is TGTGCCAGCAGCTCACCCCGGACAGAAAGCTATGGCTACACCTTC. Translating it yields CASSSPRTESYGYTF. The variable domain in full, completed from reference TRBV5-4 and TRBJ1-2, reads ETGVTQSPTHLIKTRGQQVTLRCSSQSGHNTVSWYQQALGQGPQFIFQYYREEENGRGNFPPRFSGLQFPNYSSELNVNALELDDSALYLCASSSPRTESYGYTFGSGTRLTVV.

This clone was recorded only once. The chain carries TRBV6-5 and TRBJ2-4, with 7 positions matching TRBD1. V was clipped by 8 bases and J by 10 bases; unmatched bases: 8. The CDR3 contains 12 residues. Per germline, CDR1 MNHEY and CDR2 SVGAGI. The CDR3 DNA reads as TGTGCCAGCGGACAGGAAGGAAGGATTCAGTACTTC. This codes for CASGQEGRIQYF.

This chain joins TRBV19 and TRBJ1-5; the match to TRBD1 covers 9 bases. Trimming removed 7 bases from V and 6 bases from J; junction bases left unmatched: 7. The CDR3 contains 14 residues. CDR1 LNHDA and CDR2 SQIVND come from the germline V gene (reference sequence). CDR3 in DNA: TGTGCCAGTACTAAACAGGGGGCGGGTCAGCCCCAGCATTTT. This encodes CASTKQGAGQPQHF. Filled out from reference TRBV19 and TRBJ1-5, the complete variable domain reads DGGITQSPKYLFRKEGQNVTLSCEQNLNHDAMYWYRQDPGQGLRLIYYSQIVNDFQKGDIAEGYSVSREKKESFPLTVTSAQKNPTAFYLCASTKQGAGQPQHFGDGTRLSIL.

This clone was recorded only once. The gene calls are TRBV5-1 and TRBJ2-2, with 8 bases identical to TRBD1. CDR3 size: 16 residues. Germline V gene data show CDR1 as SGHRS and CDR2 as YFSETQ. J gave up 0 bases and V 3 bases, and 4 bases lay outside the gene matches. CDR3 bases: TGCGCCAGCAGCTCGACAGGGGCCACGAACACCGGGGAGCTGTTTTTT. This codes for CASSSTGATNTGELFF.

The chain is built from TRBV9 and TRBJ2-1; D might be TRBD2 (8 bases). Trimming cost V 4 bases and J 4 bases, with 18 bases left between them. The germline V gene has CDR1 SGDLS and CDR2 YYNGEE. The CDR3 covers 16 residues. The CDR3 is CASSLKGAGGYNEQFF. CDR3 sequence (DNA): TGTGCCAGCAGCCTTAAGGGGGCGGGAGGATACAATGAGCAGTTCTTC.

The V call is TRBV27, the J call TRBJ1-5; D is unresolved. The CDR3 sequence is 13 residues long. Germline V gene sequence: CDR1 MNHEY, CDR2 SMNVEV (reference sequence). V was pared by 4 bases and J by 1 base, with 5 bases between. The CDR3 coding sequence is TGTGCCAGCAGTTCGGAGAGCAATCAGCCCCAGCATTTT. Protein product: CASSSESNQPQHF.

The chain joins TRBV5-6 to TRBJ2-7; possibly TRBD1 for D (6 bases). CDR3 size: 16 residues. V was clipped by 0 bases and J by 7 bases, with 20 bases between them. Germline V gene data show CDR1 as SGHDT and CDR2 as YYEEEE. The chain's CDR3 is CASSLAPTGNSNEQYF. The CDR3 coding sequence is TGTGCCAGCAGCTTGGCCCCGACAGGTAATTCGAATGAGCAGTACTTC.

The rearrangement uses TRBV6-5 and TRBJ1-3, with D perhaps matching TRBD1 (5 bases). CDR3 size: 14 residues. V gave up 7 bases and J gave up 4 bases, with 14 bases separating them. CDR1 is MNHEY, CDR2 SVGAGI, per germline. The chain's CDR3 is CASNVQASGNTIYF. The CDR3, as DNA: TGTGCCAGCAACGTACAGGCTTCCGGAAACACCATATATTTT.

The rearrangement uses TRBV7-8 and TRBJ1-5; D perhaps matches TRBD1 (6 bases). The germline V gene encodes CDR1 SGHVS and CDR2 FQNEAQ. The CDR3 has 15 residues. The germline V and J ends were trimmed by 5 bases and 2 bases, with 13 bases remaining between them. CDR3 amino acids: CASSPGRTGNQPQHF. DNA for the CDR3: TGTGCCAGCAGCCCAGGACGGACAGGCAATCAGCCCCAGCATTTT.

The chain carries TRBV27 and TRBJ1-1, with D perhaps matching TRBD1 (5 bases). CDR1 and CDR2 (germline): MNHEY, SMNVEV (reference sequence). V shed 7 bases and J shed 4 bases, with 19 bases lying between them. The CDR3 length is 15 residues. CDR3 sequence reads: CASISPSIGATEAFF. CDR3 DNA: TGTGCCAGCATCTCCCCCTCTATTGGGGCCACTGAAGCTTTCTTT.

The chain combines TRBV7-2 with TRBJ1-5; D unclear. Germline V lookup: CDR1 SGHTA, CDR2 FQGNSA. This CDR3 has 13 residues. The V end lost 2 bases, the J end lost 7 bases, and 9 bases lay between the germline ends. CDR3 nucleotides: TGTGCCAGCAGCTTATGGCACGGGCAGCCCCAGCATTTT. This sequence encodes CASSLWHGQPQHF.

The rearrangement uses TRBV7-9 and TRBJ2-1, with 12 bases identical to TRBD2. Germline V gene sequence: CDR1 SEHNR, CDR2 FQNEAQ (reference sequence). With V trimmed by 5 bases and J by 8 bases, 7 bases remained unmatched. The CDR3 runs to 15 residues. Here the CDR3 reads CASSPLAGGGDEQFF. The CDR3 DNA is TGTGCCAGCAGCCCTCTAGCGGGAGGGGGGGATGAGCAGTTCTTC.

The V and J genes are TRBV3-1 (or the pseudogene TRBV3-2) and TRBJ2-7; 9 bases agree with TRBD2. Germline V CDR1 and CDR2: LGHDT, YNNKEL (reference sequence). Trimming took 3 bases from V and 3 from J; bases not matched to a gene: 12. This CDR3 has 17 amino acids. CDR3 bases: TGTGCCAGCAGCCATTTATTAGAGCGGGGGGATAACTACGAGCAGTACTTC. Translated, it gives CASSHLLERGDNYEQYF.

V gene TRBV21-1 combines with J gene TRBJ2-1; the D call of TRBD2 is as the table states it, not checked on the DNA. TRBV21-1 is recorded as a pseudogene. CDR3 length: 14 amino acids. The chain's CDR3 is CARVQVPYCNEQFF. DNA for the CDR3: TGTGCCAGAGTCCAAGTCCCCTACTGCAATGAGCAGTTCTTC.

The CDR3 region has the DNA TGCGCCAGCAGCCAAGGGACAGGGCGAAACTATGGCTACACCTTC. Its protein product is CASSQGTGRNYGYTF. The chain combines TRBV4-3 with TRBJ1-2; 8 positions agree with TRBD1. With 1 base clipped from V and 2 bases from J, the junction kept 3 bases outside the gene matches. Looked up from germline, CDR1 is LGHNA and CDR2 is YSLEER. The CDR3 loop spans 15 amino acids.

V and J are TRBV10-1 and TRBJ2-1, with TRBD2 matching over 10 bases. Germline V gives CDR1 WNHNN, CDR2 SYGVQD (reference sequence). J gave up 8 bases and V 8 bases, and 12 bases lay outside the gene matches. This CDR3 has 15 residues. The CDR3 DNA is TGCGCCAGCCCGAGGTGGCTAGCGGGGGCCGATGAGCAGTTCTTC. Translation gives CASPRWLAGADEQFF.